One sample yielded the 29 T cell receptor beta chains listed below, sequenced in a study of T cell clonality in common variable immunodeficiency. The method was immunoSEQ multiplex PCR; TCRdb's version includes in-frame clones alone and lacks a portion of them. This repertoire holds tens of thousands of clones, and none appear only once. Sequenced input: peripheral blood mononuclear cells. These receptors came from a person aged 18 to 70 in good health.

This clone was seen repeatedly, ten times or more. The read stops 3 residues short of the end of the CDR3; the missing end is completed from the germline J gene. The V call is TRBV6-2 or TRBV6-3, the J call TRBJ2-6; unclear D gene. Looked up from germline, CDR1 is MNHEY and CDR2 is SVGEGT. CDR3 length: 13 residues. Trimming took off 6 bases at V and 5 bases at J, with 8 bases between the two ends. The CDR3 reads CASSPLRANVLTF. The DNA read from the CDR3 is TGTGCCAGCAGCCCTCTACGGGCCAACGTC.

This clone was seen ten or more times. Read coverage stops 3 residues before the CDR3 terminus; the germline J gene supplies the remainder. The chain couples TRBV20-1 to TRBJ2-7, with 13 bases that match TRBD2. CDR1 DFQATT and CDR2 SNEGSKA come from the germline V gene (reference sequence). Trimming cost V 6 bases and J 3 bases; bases outside gene matches: 5. This CDR3 is built from 14 residues. CDR3 amino acids: CSARGLAGDYEQYF. CDR3 DNA (partial): TGCAGTGCGCGCGGACTAGCGGGGGACTACGAG.

This clone was recorded many times. The sequenced part of the CDR3 DNA is TGTGCCAGCAGCTTAGGGCGGGGTGAG. Translating gives CASSLGRGE. The full CDR3 sequence reads CASSLGRGEAFF. This sequence joins TRBV7-9 and TRBJ1-1; D gene unclear. The read terminates 3 residues ahead of where the CDR3 ends, so the germline J gene completes it. Germline V gene data show CDR1 as SEHNR and CDR2 as FQNEAQ (reference sequence). CDR3 length: 12 residues. Using reference TRBV7-9 and TRBJ1-1 for the parts outside the CDR3, the full variable domain is DTGVSQNPRHKITKRGQNVTFRCDPISEHNRLYWYRQTLGQGPEFLTYFQNEAQLEKSRLLSDRFSAERPKGSFSTLEIQRTEQGDSAMYLCASSLGRGEAFFGQGTRLTVV.

This clone was recorded at least ten times. The read ends 3 residues shy of where the CDR3 ends; the end is completed using the germline J gene. The V call is TRBV7-2, the J call TRBJ1-5; D unclear. The V and J ends lost 3 bases and 8 bases respectively, with 11 bases between them. Germline CDR1 reads SGHTA; CDR2 reads FQGNSA. The CDR3 is 13 residues long. The CDR3 sequence: CASSFRGWEPQHF. The DNA read from the CDR3 is TGTGCCAGCAGCTTTAGAGGGTGGGAGCCC. The entire variable domain, with the rest obtained from reference TRBV7-2 and TRBJ1-5, is as follows: GAGVSQSPSNKVTEKGKDVELRCDPISGHTALYWYRQSLGQGLEFLIYFQGNSAPDKSGLPSDRFSAERTGGSVSTLTIQRTQQEDSAVYLCASSFRGWEPQHFGDGTRLSIL.

This clone was recorded at least ten times. The DNA ends 3 residues before the CDR3 does, and the rest of the CDR3 is filled in from the germline J gene. V usage is TRBV19 and J usage is TRBJ1-6; the D is unclear. CDR1 is LNHDA and CDR2 is SQIVND in the germline V gene (reference sequence). Trimming left V 3 bases short and J 9 bases short, with 6 bases between. This CDR3 spans 12 amino acids. The CDR3 sequence: CASSIPGSPLHF. Incomplete CDR3 DNA: TGTGCCAGTAGTATTCCAGGTTCACCC.

This clone was seen a few times. A junction boundary mismatches the germline segment, possibly from a read error. Read sequence stops 3 residues before the CDR3 end, and the germline J gene provides the missing end. This chain joins TRBV18 and TRBJ1-2; D ambiguous. The CDR3 length is 14 residues. CDR1 is KGHSH and CDR2 is LQKENI in the germline V gene. CDR3 DNA (partial): TGTGCCGGCTCCCCGAACTCCTTTAGCTATGGC. This encodes CAGSPNSFSYG. The whole CDR3 region reads CAGSPNSFSYGYTF.

There are many counts of this clone. Coverage ceases 3 residues before the CDR3 finishes, and the germline J gene fills in the end. This chain uses TRBV20-1 with TRBJ2-2; TRBD1 matches at 11 bases. Germline CDR1 DFQATT, CDR2 SNEGSKA (reference sequence). The CDR3 is made up of 13 amino acids. This CDR3 reads CSAGTGGNGKLFF. The sequenced CDR3 bases are TGCAGTGCTGGGACAGGGGGGAATGGAAAG.

This clone was found many times. The CDR3 extends 3 residues past the end of the read, so its final part is completed from the germline J gene. This rearrangement joins TRBV5-1 to TRBJ2-1; D is unresolved. CDR3 length equals 15 residues. Germline CDR1 and CDR2: SGHRS and YFSETQ. With 0 bases removed from V and 2 bases from J, the gap between germline ends came to 9 bases. The sequenced CDR3 bases are TGCGCCAGCAGCTTGGAAGGGTCTCCCTACAATGAG. Amino acid sequence: CASSLEGSPYNE. The entire CDR3 reads CASSLEGSPYNEQFF.

This clone has a count of ten or more. The CDR3 is cut off 3 residues early in the read; its end comes from the germline J gene. The gene calls are TRBV20-1 and TRBJ2-5, with D perhaps matching TRBD1 (6 bases). The CDR3 consists of 16 residues. V was pared by 5 bases and J by 5 bases, with 24 bases between. In germline, CDR1 is DFQATT, CDR2 SNEGSKA (reference sequence). This chain's CDR3 is CSAYQPSQGVRETQYF. The sequenced part of the CDR3 DNA is TGCAGTGCTTACCAACCATCACAGGGAGTCCGTGAGACC.

This clone was recorded at least ten times. The read ends 3 residues shy of where the CDR3 ends; the end is completed using the germline J gene. The chain combines TRBV20-1 with TRBJ2-7, with D uncertain. V was trimmed by 5 bases and J by 2 bases, leaving 13 bases between them. CDR3 length: 13 residues. Germline-derived CDR1 and CDR2 are DFQATT and SNEGSKA (reference sequence). The sequenced part of the CDR3 DNA is TGCAGTGCTGAGACTTGGAAAACCTACGAG. Residues: CSAETWKTYE. In full, the CDR3 reads CSAETWKTYEQYF.

This clone was detected many times. Sequencing ends 3 residues short of the CDR3 end; the germline J gene provides the rest. This chain connects TRBV18 to TRBJ2-5; 8 bases are shared with TRBD2. V gave up 0 bases and J gave up 1 base; unmatched junction bases: 4. The CDR3 has 16 amino acids. Germline V gene lookup returns CDR1 KGHSH and CDR2 LQKENI. The CDR3 sequence is CASSPPGLASQETQYF. The part of the CDR3 DNA that was read is TGTGCCAGCTCACCACCCGGACTAGCCTCCCAAGAGACC.

Ten or more counts support this clone. The CDR3 is cut off 3 residues early in the read; its end comes from the germline J gene. The chain couples TRBV4-1 to TRBJ2-2, with 8 bases that match TRBD1. V lost 4 bases and J lost 2; bases outside the gene matches: 9. CDR1 is MGHRA and CDR2 is YSYEKL in the germline V gene. This CDR3 is 17 amino acids long. The CDR3 protein is CASSRFSGTGNTGELFF. The CDR3 bases that were read are TGCGCCAGCAGCCGATTTTCCGGGACAGGAAACACCGGGGAG.

This clone was observed a few times. Its ends do not fully match the called genes, so a read error is possible. Read data end 3 residues before the CDR3 end; the end is taken from the germline J gene. Other DNA sequences from this sample encode an identical CDR3 as well. The rearrangement uses TRBV2 and TRBJ1-3; D unclear. The germline gives CDR1 SNHLY, CDR2 FYNNEI. The CDR3 has 17 residues. CDR3 DNA, as far as it was read: TGTGCCAGCAGTCCGACCCCCTCACTACTCTCTGGAAACACG. This codes for CASSPTPSLLSGNT. The whole CDR3 is CASSPTPSLLSGNTIYF.

Ten or more counts support this clone. The CDR3 end lies 3 residues beyond the end of the read and is filled in from the germline J gene. The genes are TRBV6-2 or TRBV6-3 and TRBJ2-3, with TRBD2 identical over 7 bases. The CDR3 is 15 residues long. V was clipped by 7 bases and J by 1 base; unmatched bases: 8. Germline V gene lookup returns CDR1 MNHEY and CDR2 SVGEGT. The part of the CDR3 DNA that was read is TGTGCCAGCACAATCGCGGGGGTACGCACAGATACG. Protein sequence: CASTIAGVRTDT. The full CDR3 sequence reads CASTIAGVRTDTQYF.

The table lists this clone with many counts. Read sequence stops 3 residues before the CDR3 end, and the germline J gene provides the missing end. V usage is TRBV2 and J usage is TRBJ2-3; no clear D. The V end was cut by 5 bases, the J end by 4 bases, with 13 bases between. Looked up from germline, CDR1 is SNHLY and CDR2 is FYNNEI. The CDR3 extends over 14 amino acids. CDR3 DNA (partial): TGTGCCAGCAGTTCAATCTCTGGCCCAGATACG. Protein sequence: CASSSISGPDT. The whole CDR3 sequence is CASSSISGPDTQYF.

This clone has at least ten counts. The CDR3 end is not reached by the read, which stops 3 residues before it; the germline J gene fills it in. The chain has TRBV7-3 and TRBJ2-3; weak D call: TRBD1 (5 bases). The V and J ends lost 5 bases and 2 bases respectively, with 8 bases between them. The CDR3 loop spans 13 amino acids. Germline V CDR1 and CDR2: SGHTA, FQGTGA. This CDR3 reads CASSVTVTDTQYF. CDR3 DNA (partial): TGTGCCAGCAGCGTGACAGTCACAGATACG.

This clone was found a few times. Sequencing ends 3 residues short of the CDR3 end; the germline J gene provides the rest. This chain connects TRBV5-1 to TRBJ1-1; TRBD1 might be the D (5 bases). In germline, CDR1 is SGHRS, CDR2 YFSETQ. The CDR3 is made up of 13 amino acids. V was shortened by 1 base and J by 3 bases, with 7 bases between the two germline ends. The CDR3 is CASSLSRDTEAFF. The CDR3 DNA, read in part, is TGCGCCAGCAGCTTGAGCAGGGACACTGAA.

Turning to this clone: The CDR3 is cut off 3 residues early in the read; its end comes from the germline J gene. The genes are TRBV5-1 and TRBJ2-7; tentative D call: TRBD1 (6 bases). Deletions cut 4 bases from V and 2 bases from J, with 19 bases between. The CDR3 consists of 16 residues. CDR1 SGHRS and CDR2 YFSETQ come from the germline V gene. CDR3 bases read: TGCGCCAGCAGCGGGGGCGGCAGGGCAGAGGCCTACGAG. Translating it yields CASSGGGRAEAYE. In full, the CDR3 is CASSGGGRAEAYEQYF. Full variable domain (remainder filled in from reference TRBV5-1 and TRBJ2-7): KAGVTQTPRYLIKTRGQQVTLSCSPISGHRSVSWYQQTPGQGLQFLFEYFSETQRNKGNFPGRFSGRQFSNSRSEMNVSTLELGDSALYLCASSGGGRAEAYEQYFGPGTRLTVT.

This clone came up many times. The CDR3 is cut off 3 residues early in the read; its end comes from the germline J gene. The chain recombines TRBV7-3 with TRBJ2-1; 11 bases align to TRBD2. Losses at the gene ends were 5 bases for V and 8 bases for J; bases not matched to a gene: 8. The CDR3 consists of 15 residues. CDR1 is SGHTA and CDR2 is FQGTGA in the germline V gene. The CDR3: CASSPGLAALYEQFF. The DNA read from the CDR3 is TGTGCCAGCAGCCCGGGACTAGCGGCCTTGTATGAG. The full variable domain, in which reference TRBV7-3 and TRBJ2-1 provide the parts outside the CDR3, is GAGVSQTPSNKVTEKGKYVELRCDPISGHTALYWYRQSLGQGPEFLIYFQGTGAADDSGLPNDRFFAVRPEGSVSTLKIQRTERGDSAVYLCASSPGLAALYEQFFGPGTRLTVL.

This clone was seen repeatedly, ten times or more. The read terminates 3 residues ahead of where the CDR3 ends, so the germline J gene completes it. The rearrangement links TRBV5-1 to TRBJ1-2, with D perhaps TRBD1 (6 bases). CDR3 length equals 14 residues. The germline V and J ends were trimmed by 3 bases and 2 bases, with 11 bases remaining between them. CDR1 and CDR2 from the germline V gene are SGHRS and YFSETQ. The DNA read from the CDR3 is TGCGCCAGCAGCTCTGACAGGCCGAACTATGGC. This sequence encodes CASSSDRPNYG. The whole CDR3 sequence reads CASSSDRPNYGYTF.

This clone was recorded many times. The read finishes 3 residues shy of the CDR3 end, and the germline J gene is used to complete it. V gene TRBV18 combines with J gene TRBJ2-3, with 9 bases matching TRBD2. V gave up 0 bases and J gave up 2 bases; unmatched junction bases: 0. CDR1 is KGHSH, CDR2 LQKENI, per germline. The CDR3 has 15 amino acids. CDR3 protein: CASSPPGLATDTQYF. The CDR3 DNA, read in part, is TGTGCCAGCTCACCACCGGGACTAGCCACAGATACG.

This clone was counted between two and nine times. Read data end 3 residues before the CDR3 end; the end is taken from the germline J gene. The rearrangement joins TRBV13 to TRBJ1-6; tentatively, D is TRBD1 (6 bases). V was cut by 4 bases and J by 6 bases, with 16 bases left in between. Germline CDR1 reads PRHDT; CDR2 reads FYEKMQ (reference sequence). CDR3 size: 16 residues. The sequenced CDR3 bases are TGTGCCAGCAGCTCGAGGACAGCCCAAGGTAATTCACCC. Translation: CASSSRTAQGNSP. The complete CDR3 protein is CASSSRTAQGNSPLHF.

Note on this clone: The observed sequence ends 3 residues before the CDR3 terminus, with the missing tail filled in from the germline J gene. This chain links TRBV18 with TRBJ2-2; possibly TRBD1 for D (5 bases). CDR3 length: 15 amino acids. Deletions cut 4 bases from V and 5 bases from J, with 14 bases between. The germline gives CDR1 KGHSH, CDR2 LQKENI. The sequenced part of the CDR3 DNA is TGTGCCAGCTCACAGACTGGTACAGGAACCGGGGAG. Translating gives CASSQTGTGTGE. The entire CDR3 is CASSQTGTGTGELFF. The complete variable domain, with remaining parts taken from reference TRBV18 and TRBJ2-2, reads NAGVMQNPRHLVRRRGQEARLRCSPMKGHSHVYWYRQLPEEGLKFMVYLQKENIIDESGMPKERFSAEFPKEGPSILRIQQVVRGDSAAYFCASSQTGTGTGELFFGEGSRLTVL.

This clone was detected many times. The CDR3 is cut off 3 residues early in the read; its end comes from the germline J gene. The chain uses TRBV5-1 and TRBJ1-2; 7 bases are shared with TRBD1. The CDR3 is 16 amino acids. The germline V gene has CDR1 SGHRS and CDR2 YFSETQ. V was pared by 1 base and J by 3 bases, with 9 bases of the junction left unmatched. The CDR3: CASSLPRQGGDYGYTF. The covered CDR3 bases are TGCGCCAGCAGCTTGCCCCGACAGGGAGGGGACTATGGC.

This clone was picked up many times. Read data end 3 residues before the CDR3 end; the end is taken from the germline J gene. The rearrangement uses TRBV5-1 and TRBJ2-1; 12 positions agree with TRBD2. The CDR3 is 17 residues long. The trim removed 0 bases at V and 2 bases at J, leaving 3 bases unmatched. Germline V gene sequence: CDR1 SGHRS, CDR2 YFSETQ. The CDR3 loop reads CASSLGPSGGAYNEQFF. The CDR3 bases that were read are TGCGCCAGCAGCTTGGGACCTAGCGGGGGGGCCTACAATGAG.

This clone was found many times. Read data end 3 residues before the CDR3 end; the end is taken from the germline J gene. The gene calls are TRBV20-1 and TRBJ2-7; D may be TRBD2 (5 bases). The CDR3 has 15 amino acids. In germline, CDR1 is DFQATT, CDR2 SNEGSKA (reference sequence). The germline V and J ends were trimmed by 3 bases and 4 bases, with 19 bases remaining between them. The CDR3 is CSASPRTPRTYEQYF. The DNA read from the CDR3 is TGCAGTGCTAGCCCCCGGACCCCCAGGACTTACGAG.

This clone was counted at least ten times. Sequencing ends 3 residues short of the CDR3 end; the germline J gene provides the rest. The chain joins TRBV14 to TRBJ2-5, with D maybe TRBD2 (5 bases). CDR1 and CDR2 from the germline V gene are SGHDN and FVKESK. The CDR3 has 13 residues. V shed 4 bases and J shed 2 bases, with 8 bases lying between them. The DNA read from the CDR3 is TGTGCCAGCAGCCGGACTCTACAAGAGACC. Protein: CASSRTLQET. The whole CDR3 sequence is CASSRTLQETQYF.

Points on this clone: The read stops 3 residues short of the end of the CDR3; the missing end is completed from the germline J gene. This sequence joins TRBV18 and TRBJ2-3; a possible D gene is TRBD1 (8 bases). The CDR3 has 17 amino acids. CDR1 and CDR2 (germline): KGHSH, LQKENI. The CDR3 here is CASSPRKDREGNQPQYF. CDR3 bases read: TGTGCCAGCTCACCACGTAAGGACAGGGAGGGCAATCAGCCG.

Comment on this clone: With the read ending 3 residues before the CDR3 end, the germline J gene is used to fill in that end. The rearrangement links TRBV7-2 to TRBJ1-4, with TRBD1 matching 10 bases. The CDR3 consists of 15 residues. Germline loops: CDR1 SGHTA, CDR2 FQGNSA. Here the CDR3 reads CASSFGTGVNSPLFF. The DNA read from the CDR3 is TGTGCCAGCAGCTTCGGGACAGGGGTGAATTCACCA.